The rows below give T cell receptor beta chains drawn from one sample of a study of blood T cell repertoires in COVID-19. Sequenced by immunoSEQ multiplex PCR; TCRdb stores in-frame clones only, minus some. The sample lists approximately 100,000 clones, around nine tenths occurring once. Sequencing used peripheral blood. Receptors were obtained from a human donor with COVID-19, enrolled during active disease. The donor label of this sample is uncertain. Both conserved end residues are part of each CDR3. D genes are given only for firm matches. Expanded clones are given a class, and other clones once, few, many or no size at all.

d_call	cdr3_length	v_call	clone_size	j_call	cdr3_aa	cdr3_nt
NA	15	TRBV6-6	NA	TRBJ1-2	CASISPEGGRMGYTF	TGTGCCAGCATTTCCCCCGAGGGAGGCCGGATGGGCTACACCTTC
NA	11	TRBV9	once	TRBJ2-7	CASSARYEQYF	TGTGCCAGCAGCGCTCGCTACGAGCAGTACTTC
NA	15	TRBV5-1	NA	TRBJ1-6	CASSLGEPGVSPLHF	TGCGCCAGCAGCTTGGGAGAACCCGGGGTTTCACCCCTCCACTTT
TRBD1	13	TRBV6-5	NA	TRBJ1-1	CASRPGQVTEAFF	TGTGCCAGCAGGCCGGGACAGGTTACTGAAGCTTTCTTT
TRBD2	16	TRBV5-1	NA	TRBJ2-1	CASSLVLGLAGGEQFF	TGCGCCAGCAGCTTGGTATTAGGACTAGCTGGGGGTGAGCAGTTCTTC
NA	14	TRBV6-2/TRBV6-3	once	TRBJ1-2	CASSPLLQGPGYTF	TGTGCCAGCAGCCCCCTTTTACAGGGTCCTGGCTACACCTTC
TRBD1	15	TRBV28	NA	TRBJ1-2	CASSGPGQGAYGYTF	TGTGCCAGCAGTGGTCCGGGACAGGGGGCCTATGGCTACACCTTC
TRBD1	14	TRBV12-5	NA	TRBJ2-3	CASVRDRGTDTQYF	TGTGCTAGTGTCCGGGACAGGGGGACAGATACGCAGTATTTT
TRBD1	16	TRBV4-1	NA	TRBJ2-1	CASSRLQGARMNEQFF	TGCGCCAGCAGCCGATTACAGGGGGCGCGAATGAATGAGCAGTTCTTC
TRBD1	15	TRBV7-9	NA	TRBJ1-2	CASSLASGQGYGYTF	TGTGCCAGCAGCTTAGCCTCGGGACAGGGTTATGGCTACACCTTC
NA	13	TRBV10-3	NA	TRBJ2-3	CAIGQSATDTQYF	TGTGCCATCGGGCAGTCGGCCACAGATACGCAGTATTTT
NA	15	TRBV18	NA	TRBJ2-1	CASSPPPGGANEQFF	TGTGCCAGCTCACCACCTCCAGGAGGCGCCAATGAGCAGTTCTTC
NA	14	TRBV10-2	NA	TRBJ1-1	CASSESRTDTEAFF	TGCGCCAGCAGCGAATCGAGGACAGACACTGAAGCTTTCTTT
TRBD1	13	TRBV12-3/TRBV12-4	NA	TRBJ2-7	CASSRDRGLVQYF	TGTGCCAGCAGCCGGGACAGGGGTCTCGTGCAGTACTTC
NA	16	TRBV7-6	few	TRBJ1-6	CASSLQGSSYNSPLHF	TGTGCCAGCAGCTTACAAGGGAGCTCCTATAATTCACCCCTCCACTTT
NA	12	TRBV18	NA	TRBJ2-5	CASSPEKETQYF	TGTGCCAGCTCACCAGAGAAAGAGACCCAGTACTTC
TRBD1	16	TRBV3-1/TRBV3-2	NA	TRBJ1-6	CASSLDWTGDNSPLHF	TGTGCCAGCAGCCTAGACTGGACAGGGGACAATTCACCCCTCCACTTT
TRBD1	14	TRBV10-3	NA	TRBJ1-1	CAAKSTGDGTEAFF	TGTGCCGCTAAATCGACAGGGGACGGCACTGAAGCTTTCTTT
NA	13	TRBV28	NA	TRBJ1-1	CASSKNRVTEAFF	TGTGCCAGCAGTAAAAACAGGGTTACTGAAGCTTTCTTT
TRBD2	15	TRBV9	NA	TRBJ2-2	CASSILGEGTGELFF	TGTGCCAGCAGCATTTTGGGGGAGGGGACCGGGGAGCTGTTTTTT
NA	14	TRBV18	NA	TRBJ1-5	CASSPSGGEQPQHF	TGTGCCAGCTCACCAAGCGGGGGCGAGCAGCCCCAGCATTTT
TRBD2	16	TRBV7-2	NA	TRBJ2-3	CASSPRRRGNTDTQYF	TGTGCCAGCAGCCCCCGGAGGCGGGGGAACACAGATACGCAGTATTTT
TRBD1	14	TRBV6-1	NA	TRBJ1-2	CASSEVRTGYGYTF	TGTGCCAGCAGTGAAGTCAGGACAGGGTACGGCTACACCTTC
TRBD1	12	TRBV2	NA	TRBJ2-7	CASRTGVREQYF	TGTGCCAGCAGGACAGGGGTTCGGGAGCAGTACTTC
NA	17	TRBV5-1	once	TRBJ1-2	CASSLDWTEGSNYGYTF	TGCGCCAGCAGCTTGGACTGGACAGAGGGGTCTAACTATGGCTACACCTTC
NA	15	TRBV5-1	NA	TRBJ2-2	CASSLDGSNTGELFF	TGCGCCAGCAGCTTGGACGGTTCGAACACCGGGGAGCTGTTTTTT
TRBD2	16	TRBV7-2	NA	TRBJ2-2	CASSLATSGRSGELFF	TGTGCCAGCAGCTTAGCAACTAGCGGGAGATCCGGGGAGCTGTTTTTT
TRBD1	15	TRBV4-2	NA	TRBJ1-2	CASSQDPQGDYGYTF	TGTGCCAGCAGCCAAGATCCGCAGGGGGACTATGGCTACACCTTC
NA	14	TRBV25-1	NA	TRBJ2-5	CASSEPLRGETQYF	TGTGCCAGCAGTGAACCCCTCAGGGGAGAGACCCAGTACTTC
NA	14	TRBV19	once	TRBJ1-2	CASSIPEGVVGYTF	TGTGCCAGTTCGATACCCGAGGGGGTTGTCGGCTACACCTTC
NA	14	TRBV2	NA	TRBJ1-6	CASTWEAGHSPLHF	TGTGCCAGCACCTGGGAGGCAGGCCATTCACCCCTCCACTTT
NA	12	TRBV2	NA	TRBJ2-5	CASVTGLETQYF	TGTGCCAGTGTCACGGGTTTGGAGACCCAGTACTTC
TRBD2	20	TRBV5-1	once	TRBJ2-7	CASSLGQGSGILYPSYEQYF	TGCGCCAGCAGCTTGGGGCAGGGTAGCGGGATACTCTACCCCTCCTACGAGCAGTACTTC
NA	15	TRBV7-9	NA	TRBJ1-6	CASSLPGVYNSPLHF	TGTGCCAGCAGCTTACCAGGGGTTTATAATTCACCCCTCCACTTT
TRBD1	15	TRBV11-1	NA	TRBJ1-1	CASSLGQERNTEAFF	TGTGCCAGCAGCTTGGGACAGGAGAGGAACACTGAAGCTTTCTTT
NA	12	TRBV12-3/TRBV12-4	NA	TRBJ1-5	CASSFPDQPQHF	TGTGCCAGCAGTTTTCCCGATCAGCCCCAGCATTTT
NA	14	TRBV30	NA	TRBJ1-5	CAWSVSIASEPQHF	TGTGCCTGGAGTGTATCCATTGCGAGCGAGCCCCAGCATTTT
TRBD1	15	TRBV19	few	TRBJ1-5	CASSPGQVGNQPQHF	TGTGCCAGTAGTCCTGGACAGGTAGGCAATCAGCCCCAGCATTTT
NA	14	TRBV5-1	NA	TRBJ2-5	CASSLQLAQETQYF	TGCGCCAGCAGCTTACAGCTGGCGCAAGAGACCCAGTACTTC
NA	15	TRBV5-1	NA	TRBJ2-2	CASSYTGANTGELFF	TGCGCCAGCAGCTATACAGGAGCGAACACCGGGGAGCTGTTTTTT
NA	11	TRBV27	once	TRBJ1-1	CASSLGQEAFF	TGTGCCAGCAGCTTAGGACAGGAAGCTTTCTTT
NA	14	TRBV6-5	NA	TRBJ1-5	CASSYSQDGQPQHF	TGTGCCAGCAGTTACTCACAGGACGGTCAGCCCCAGCATTTT
TRBD1	17	TRBV7-6	NA	TRBJ2-3	CASSLLGQGLDTDTQYF	TGTGCCAGCAGCTTACTGGGACAGGGGTTAGATACAGATACGCAGTATTTT
NA	13	TRBV12-3/TRBV12-4	NA	TRBJ2-3	CASTPGGSDTQYF	TGTGCCAGCACCCCCGGCGGGTCAGATACGCAGTATTTT
NA	15	TRBV5-1	NA	TRBJ1-5	CASSLEGVGNQPQHF	TGCGCCAGCAGCTTGGAGGGAGTAGGCAATCAGCCCCAGCATTTT
TRBD1	14	TRBV4-1	NA	TRBJ1-1	CASSQVDRAAEAFF	TGCGCCAGCAGCCAAGTAGACAGGGCCGCTGAAGCTTTCTTT
NA	13	TRBV6-5	NA	TRBJ2-5	CASRPLWQETQYF	TGTGCCAGCAGACCTCTATGGCAAGAGACCCAGTACTTC
TRBD1	16	TRBV7-8	NA	TRBJ1-2	CASSSYRDRALYGYTF	TGTGCCAGCAGCTCATACCGGGACAGGGCCCTCTATGGCTACACCTTC
NA	14	TRBV7-2	NA	TRBJ1-2	CASSQLGGKDGYTF	TGTGCCAGCAGCCAACTCGGGGGGAAGGATGGCTACACCTTC
NA	16	TRBV6-2/TRBV6-3	NA	TRBJ2-3	CASSYSRRELTDTQYF	TGTGCCAGCAGTTACTCGAGGCGGGAACTCACAGATACGCAGTATTTT
TRBD1	17	TRBV9	NA	TRBJ2-2	CASSDSRDRANTGELFF	TGTGCCAGCAGCGACTCCCGGGACAGGGCGAACACCGGGGAGCTGTTTTTT
TRBD1	15	TRBV19	NA	TRBJ1-5	CASSLDREGWEPQHF	TGTGCCAGTTCCTTGGACAGGGAGGGTTGGGAGCCCCAGCATTTT
NA	14	TRBV5-1	NA	TRBJ2-7	CASGFRDTDYEQYF	TGCGCCAGCGGGTTCCGGGACACCGACTACGAGCAGTACTTC
TRBD1	15	TRBV19	NA	TRBJ1-6	CASSRGQGINSPLHF	TGTGCCAGTAGTCGGGGACAGGGGATTAATTCACCCCTCCACTTT
NA	16	TRBV10-3	NA	TRBJ1-1	CAISESEDSGFLEAFF	TGTGCCATCAGTGAGTCGGAGGACAGCGGTTTTTTGGAAGCTTTCTTT
TRBD1	12	TRBV25-1	NA	TRBJ1-2	CASSGDSYGYTF	TGTGCCAGCAGTGGGGACAGCTATGGCTACACCTTC
TRBD2	16	TRBV5-1	NA	TRBJ2-5	CASSATSGGPQETQYF	TGCGCCAGCAGCGCGACTAGCGGGGGGCCTCAAGAGACCCAGTACTTC
TRBD1	14	TRBV28	NA	TRBJ1-2	CASSAGTVNYGYTF	TGTGCCAGCAGCGCAGGGACAGTTAACTATGGCTACACCTTC
NA	13	TRBV5-1	NA	TRBJ1-2	CASSLRPEQGYTF	TGCGCCAGCAGCTTGCGACCGGAGCAGGGCTACACCTTC